This T cell receptor beta chain came from a study of blood T cell repertoires in COVID-19. A few counts support this clone. The CDR3 runs 13 residues. V was clipped by 4 bases and J by 2 bases, with 11 bases between them. Per the germline V gene, CDR1 is SQVTM and CDR2 is ANQGSEA. Sequenced by immunoSEQ multiplex PCR; TCRdb stores in-frame clones only, minus some. This table has tens of thousands of clones, roughly 90% appearing once. The sequenced material came from peripheral blood. This sequence was found in a woman older than 75 with active COVID-19. The chain combines TRBV29-1 with TRBJ1-1; a possible D gene is TRBD1 (5 bases). The chain's CDR3 is CSVVSGRNTEAFF. The CDR3, as DNA: TGCAGCGTTGTATCAGGGCGAAACACTGAAGCTTTCTTT.